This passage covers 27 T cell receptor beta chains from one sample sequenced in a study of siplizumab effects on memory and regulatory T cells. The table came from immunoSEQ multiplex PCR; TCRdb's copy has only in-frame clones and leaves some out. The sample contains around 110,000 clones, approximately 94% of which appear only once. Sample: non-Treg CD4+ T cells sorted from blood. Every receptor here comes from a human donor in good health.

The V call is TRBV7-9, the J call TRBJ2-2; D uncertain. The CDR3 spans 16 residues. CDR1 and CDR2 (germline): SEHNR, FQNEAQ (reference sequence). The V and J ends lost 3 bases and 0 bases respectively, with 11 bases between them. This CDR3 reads CASSLGSGANTGELFF. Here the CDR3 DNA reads TGTGCCAGCAGCTTGGGATCGGGTGCGAACACCGGGGAGCTGTTTTTT.

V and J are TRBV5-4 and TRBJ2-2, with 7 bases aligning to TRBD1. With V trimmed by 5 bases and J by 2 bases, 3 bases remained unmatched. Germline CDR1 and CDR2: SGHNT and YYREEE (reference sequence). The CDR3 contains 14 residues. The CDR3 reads CASRTGFNTGELFF. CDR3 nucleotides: TGTGCCAGCAGGACAGGGTTTAACACCGGGGAGCTGTTTTTT.

The CDR3 bases are TGTGCCAGCAGCTTGGTGGGGACAGGCGCTGGAAACACCATATATTTT. This encodes CASSLVGTGAGNTIYF. The chain is built from TRBV5-6 and TRBJ1-3; 8 bases match TRBD1. After removal of 0 bases from V and 2 bases from J, the junction contained 4 bases not matched to a gene. The CDR3 covers 16 residues. From germline, CDR1 is SGHDT and CDR2 YYEEEE.

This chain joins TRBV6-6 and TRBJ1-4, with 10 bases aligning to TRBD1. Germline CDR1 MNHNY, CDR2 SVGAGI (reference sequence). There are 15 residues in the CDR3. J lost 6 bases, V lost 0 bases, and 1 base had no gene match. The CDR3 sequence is CASSYSDRGHEKLFF. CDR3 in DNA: TGTGCCAGCAGTTACTCTGACAGGGGGCATGAAAAACTGTTTTTT.

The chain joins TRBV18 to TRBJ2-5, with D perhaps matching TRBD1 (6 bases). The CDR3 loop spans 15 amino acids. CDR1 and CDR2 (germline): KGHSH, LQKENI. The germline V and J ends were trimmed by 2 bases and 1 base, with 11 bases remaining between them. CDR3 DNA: TGTGCCAGCTCACCATCGTCCAGGGGCCAAGAGACCCAGTACTTC. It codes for CASSPSSRGQETQYF.

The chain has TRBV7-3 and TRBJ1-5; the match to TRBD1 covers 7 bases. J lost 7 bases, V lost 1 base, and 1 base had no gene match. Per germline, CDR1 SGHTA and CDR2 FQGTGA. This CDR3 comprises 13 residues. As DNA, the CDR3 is TGTGCCAGCAGCTTAAACAGGGGACAGCCCCAGCATTTT. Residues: CASSLNRGQPQHF.

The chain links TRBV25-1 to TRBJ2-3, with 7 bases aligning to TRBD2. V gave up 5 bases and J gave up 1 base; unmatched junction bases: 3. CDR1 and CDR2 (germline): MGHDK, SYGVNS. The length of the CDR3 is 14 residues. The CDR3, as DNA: TGTGCCAGCAGTCTAGCGGTGGGCACAGATACGCAGTATTTT. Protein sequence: CASSLAVGTDTQYF.

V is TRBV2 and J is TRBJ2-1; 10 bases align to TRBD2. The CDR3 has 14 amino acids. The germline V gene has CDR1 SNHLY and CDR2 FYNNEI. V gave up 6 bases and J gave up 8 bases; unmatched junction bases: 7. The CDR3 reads CASRESGLAHEQFF. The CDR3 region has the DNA TGTGCCAGCAGGGAATCGGGACTAGCGCATGAGCAGTTCTTC.

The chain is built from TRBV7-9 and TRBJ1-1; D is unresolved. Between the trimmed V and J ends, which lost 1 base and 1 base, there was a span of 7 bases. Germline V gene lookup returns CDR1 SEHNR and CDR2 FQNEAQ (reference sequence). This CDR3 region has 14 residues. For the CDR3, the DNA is TGTGCCAGCAGCTTAGGAACGACGAACACTGAAGCTTTCTTT. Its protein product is CASSLGTTNTEAFF.

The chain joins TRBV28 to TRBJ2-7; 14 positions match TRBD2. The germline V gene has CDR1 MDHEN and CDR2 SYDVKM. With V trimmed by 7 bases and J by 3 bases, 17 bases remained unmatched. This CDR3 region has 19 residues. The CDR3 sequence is CASNPFGSLGTSGGYEQYF. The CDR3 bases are TGTGCCAGCAATCCCTTTGGGAGCTTGGGGACTAGCGGGGGCTACGAGCAGTACTTC.

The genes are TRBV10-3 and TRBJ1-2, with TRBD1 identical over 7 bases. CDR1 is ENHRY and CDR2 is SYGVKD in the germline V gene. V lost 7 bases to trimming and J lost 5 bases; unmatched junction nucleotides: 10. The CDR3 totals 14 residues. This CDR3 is CAIKPPGGAYGYTF. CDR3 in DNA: TGTGCCATCAAACCCCCAGGGGGGGCTTATGGCTACACCTTC.

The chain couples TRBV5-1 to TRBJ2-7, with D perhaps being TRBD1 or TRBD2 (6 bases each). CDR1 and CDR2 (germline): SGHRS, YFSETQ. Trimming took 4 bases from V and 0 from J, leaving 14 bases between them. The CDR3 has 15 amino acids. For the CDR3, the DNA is TGCGCCAGCAGCGGAGGGGGGACGAACTCCTACGAGCAGTACTTC. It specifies CASSGGGTNSYEQYF.

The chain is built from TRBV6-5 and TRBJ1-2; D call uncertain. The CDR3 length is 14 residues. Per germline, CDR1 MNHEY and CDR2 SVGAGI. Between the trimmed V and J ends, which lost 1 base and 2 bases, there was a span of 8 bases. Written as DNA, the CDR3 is TGTGCCAGCAGTTACTATGGCGGGAACTATGGCTACACCTTC. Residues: CASSYYGGNYGYTF.

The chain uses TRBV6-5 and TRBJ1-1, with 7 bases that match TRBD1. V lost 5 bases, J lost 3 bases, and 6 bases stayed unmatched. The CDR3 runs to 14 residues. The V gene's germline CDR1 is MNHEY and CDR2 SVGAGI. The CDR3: CASSDGQVYTEAFF. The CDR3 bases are TGTGCCAGCAGTGACGGACAGGTCTACACTGAAGCTTTCTTT.

The CDR3 nucleotides read TGTGCCAGCAGCTTGGGAATACATGTTGGAAACACCATATATTTT. Translated, it gives CASSLGIHVGNTIYF. This chain uses TRBV5-8 with TRBJ1-3; D uncertain. Trimming removed 0 bases from V and 3 bases from J, with 10 bases in between. The CDR3 has 15 residues. CDR1 and CDR2 (germline): SGHTS, YDEGEE.

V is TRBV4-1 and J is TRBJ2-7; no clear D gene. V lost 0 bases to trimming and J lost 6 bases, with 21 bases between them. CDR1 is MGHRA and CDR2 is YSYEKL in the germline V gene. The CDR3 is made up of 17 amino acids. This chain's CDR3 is CASSQDFRGNLPGEQYF. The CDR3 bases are TGCGCCAGCAGCCAAGATTTTAGAGGAAACCTCCCCGGCGAGCAGTACTTC.

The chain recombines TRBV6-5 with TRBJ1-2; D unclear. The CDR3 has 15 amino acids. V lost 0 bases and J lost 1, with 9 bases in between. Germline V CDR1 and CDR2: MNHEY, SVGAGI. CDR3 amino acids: CASSYSNAINYGYTF. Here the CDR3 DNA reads TGTGCCAGCAGTTACTCGAATGCGATTAACTATGGCTACACCTTC.

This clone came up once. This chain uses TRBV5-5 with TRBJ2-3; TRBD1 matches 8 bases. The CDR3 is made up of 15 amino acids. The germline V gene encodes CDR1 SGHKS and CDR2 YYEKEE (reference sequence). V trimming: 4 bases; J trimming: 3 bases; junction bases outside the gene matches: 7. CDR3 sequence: CASSEYTGGTDTQYF. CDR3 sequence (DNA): TGTGCCAGCAGCGAATACACAGGGGGAACAGATACGCAGTATTTT.

The CDR3 bases are TGTGCCAGCAGCGTAGGGGCGGGGGGCCCGGCTGAAAAACTGTTTTTT. It is translated as CASSVGAGGPAEKLFF. The chain has TRBV9 and TRBJ1-4, with D possibly being TRBD1 (6 bases). Germline V gene data show CDR1 as SGDLS and CDR2 as YYNGEE. The germline V and J ends were trimmed by 0 bases and 7 bases, with 16 bases remaining between them. CDR3 length: 16 amino acids.

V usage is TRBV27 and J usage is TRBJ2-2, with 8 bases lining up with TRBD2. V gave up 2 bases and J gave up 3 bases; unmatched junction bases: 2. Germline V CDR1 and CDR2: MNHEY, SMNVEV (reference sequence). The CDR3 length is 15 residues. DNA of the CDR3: TGTGCCAGCAGTTTAGACGGGGGGGACACCGGGGAGCTGTTTTTT. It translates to CASSLDGGDTGELFF.

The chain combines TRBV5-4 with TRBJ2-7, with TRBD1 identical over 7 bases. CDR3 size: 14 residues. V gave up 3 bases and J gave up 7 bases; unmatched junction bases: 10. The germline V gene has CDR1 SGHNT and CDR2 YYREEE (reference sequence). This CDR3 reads CASSYAGRGNEQYF. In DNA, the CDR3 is TGTGCCAGCAGCTATGCCGGCAGGGGGAATGAGCAGTACTTC.

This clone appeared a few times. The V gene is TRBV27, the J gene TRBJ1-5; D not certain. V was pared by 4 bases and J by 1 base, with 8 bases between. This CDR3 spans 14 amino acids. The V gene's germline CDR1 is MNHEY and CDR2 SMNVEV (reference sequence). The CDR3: CASSSVGSNQPQHF. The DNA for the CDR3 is TGTGCCAGCAGTTCAGTCGGGAGCAATCAGCCCCAGCATTTT.

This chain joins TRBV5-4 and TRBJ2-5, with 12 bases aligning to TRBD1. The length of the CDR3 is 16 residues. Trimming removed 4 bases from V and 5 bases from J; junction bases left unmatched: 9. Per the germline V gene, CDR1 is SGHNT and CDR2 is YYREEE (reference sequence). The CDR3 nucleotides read TGTGCCAGCAGCCCCCGGGACAGGGGGCGGGCGGAGACCCAGTACTTC. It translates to CASSPRDRGRAETQYF. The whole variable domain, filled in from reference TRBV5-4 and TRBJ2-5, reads ETGVTQSPTHLIKTRGQQVTLRCSSQSGHNTVSWYQQALGQGPQFIFQYYREEENGRGNFPPRFSGLQFPNYSSELNVNALELDDSALYLCASSPRDRGRAETQYFGPGTRLLVL.

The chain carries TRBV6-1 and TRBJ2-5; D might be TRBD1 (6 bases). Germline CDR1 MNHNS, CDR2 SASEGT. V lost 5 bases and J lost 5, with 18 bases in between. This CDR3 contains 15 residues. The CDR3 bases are TGTGCCAGCAGTCAGGGGAACCGTCCGGAGGAGACCCAGTACTTC. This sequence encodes CASSQGNRPEETQYF.

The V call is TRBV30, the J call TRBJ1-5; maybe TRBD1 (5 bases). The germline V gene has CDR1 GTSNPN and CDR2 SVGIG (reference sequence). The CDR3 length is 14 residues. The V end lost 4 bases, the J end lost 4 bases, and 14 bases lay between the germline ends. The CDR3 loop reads CAWTERQRNQPQHF. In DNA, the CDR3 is TGTGCCTGGACCGAAAGACAGCGTAATCAGCCCCAGCATTTT.

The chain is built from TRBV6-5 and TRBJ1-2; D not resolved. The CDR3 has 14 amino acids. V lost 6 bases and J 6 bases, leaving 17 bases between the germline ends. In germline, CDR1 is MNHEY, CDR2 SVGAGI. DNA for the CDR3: TGTGCCAGCAGCCGGAGGGCACCTCGGGATGGCTACACCTTC. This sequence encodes CASSRRAPRDGYTF.

The CDR3 DNA reads as TGTGCCAGCAGTTACGGGCGGTTAGCCAAAAACATTCAGTACTTC. Amino acids: CASSYGRLAKNIQYF. The chain employs TRBV6-5 and TRBJ2-4; D uncertain. Per germline, CDR1 MNHEY and CDR2 SVGAGI. The CDR3 has 15 amino acids. Trimming pared 2 bases from V and 0 bases from J, leaving 8 bases between.